This T cell receptor (beta chain) stems from a study of identical twins. The study's findings and limits: Invariant cells of the MAIT and iNKT types might have partly distorted the zero-insertion analyses.

It was template switching that added a universal primer site, and there were unique molecular identifiers on the cDNA. In TCRdb, the 5' RACE reads were re-called with MiXCR into one record per CDR3 protein. This sample has some 790,000 distinct CDR3 sequences; 15% to 20% occur once, and the top ten carry around 13%. Notes on this clonotype: The antigen remains undetermined.

Deletions cut 3 bases from V and 10 bases from J, with 16 bases between. Germline CDR1 reads SGHDT; CDR2 reads YYEEEE. The CDR3 consists of 13 residues. A further study also used this sample, focusing on T cells expressing NK-cell markers. That paper notes: CD8+ T cells in more than five donors included dominant NKG2C+ clonotypes at roughly 1.0-7.5%. A few donors' CD3+CD56-NKG2C+ cells were dominated by the same clonotypes.

The sequence came from a woman aged 18-30 years in good health. Input material: PBMCs. The chain carries TRBV5-6 and TRBJ1-1; D might be TRBD1 (6 bases). This CDR3 reads CASSWEQGRGAFF. CDR3 bases: TGTGCCAGCAGCTGGGAACAGGGTAGGGGAGCTTTCTTT.